This is a list of T cell receptor beta chains from one sample in a study of blood T cell repertoires in COVID-19. Libraries were prepared by immunoSEQ multiplex PCR; TCRdb keeps only in-frame clonotypes and omits some of them. The sample has roughly 410,000 clones, around 87% seen once; the top ten hold under 3%. The material sequenced was peripheral blood. The receptors originated from a woman aged 55-69 years with COVID-19, enrolled during active disease. Both conserved end residues are part of each CDR3. The D gene is left open where the match is weak. The size entry is marked missing in some rows and otherwise reads once, few, many or a size class.

j_gene: TRBJ2-7
v_gene: TRBV3-1/TRBV3-2
abundance: NA
d_gene: TRBD2
CDR3aa: CASSRLAGEQYF
CDR3nt: TGTGCCAGCAGTAGACTAGCTGGCGAGCAGTACTTC

j_gene: TRBJ1-2
v_gene: TRBV12-5
abundance: NA
d_gene: NA
CDR3aa: CASGLGTGSYGYTF
CDR3nt: TGTGCTAGTGGTTTGGGGACGGGAAGCTATGGCTACACCTTC

j_gene: TRBJ1-2
v_gene: TRBV7-9
abundance: NA
d_gene: TRBD1
CDR3aa: CASSSTGGYGYTF
CDR3nt: TGTGCCAGCAGCTCGACAGGGGGCTATGGCTACACCTTC

j_gene: TRBJ1-3
v_gene: TRBV7-9
abundance: NA
d_gene: NA
CDR3aa: CASSVLGGNTIYF
CDR3nt: TGTGCCAGCTCCGTACTAGGTGGAAACACCATATATTTT

j_gene: TRBJ2-4
v_gene: TRBV30
abundance: NA
d_gene: NA
CDR3aa: CAWSVGGFAKNIQYF
CDR3nt: TGTGCCTGGAGTGTAGGGGGATTCGCCAAAAACATTCAGTACTTC

j_gene: TRBJ2-3
v_gene: TRBV15
abundance: once
d_gene: NA
CDR3aa: CATSRFKGENTQYF
CDR3nt: TGTGCCACCAGCAGATTTAAGGGGGAAAATACGCAGTATTTT

j_gene: TRBJ2-7
v_gene: TRBV5-1
abundance: NA
d_gene: TRBD1
CDR3aa: CAIIPRGQVMTYEQYF
CDR3nt: TGCGCCATAATACCGCGAGGACAGGTCATGACCTACGAGCAGTACTTC

j_gene: TRBJ2-7
v_gene: TRBV19
abundance: NA
d_gene: TRBD1
CDR3aa: CASSIGTGAGYEQYF
CDR3nt: TGTGCCAGTAGTATTGGGACAGGGGCCGGCTACGAGCAGTACTTC

j_gene: TRBJ2-7
v_gene: TRBV5-1
abundance: NA
d_gene: TRBD1
CDR3aa: CASSWDSYYEQYF
CDR3nt: TGCGCCAGCAGCTGGGACAGCTACTACGAGCAGTACTTC

j_gene: TRBJ2-3
v_gene: TRBV9
abundance: NA
d_gene: NA
CDR3aa: CASSFSSGDTQYF
CDR3nt: TGTGCCAGCAGCTTCTCCTCGGGTGATACGCAGTATTTT

j_gene: TRBJ2-4
v_gene: TRBV29-1
abundance: NA
d_gene: NA
CDR3aa: CSVELQARSKNIQYF
CDR3nt: TGCAGCGTTGAACTCCAGGCTCGTTCAAAAAACATTCAGTACTTC

j_gene: TRBJ2-1
v_gene: TRBV29-1
abundance: NA
d_gene: TRBD1
CDR3aa: CSVGTVNEQFF
CDR3nt: TGCAGCGTCGGGACAGTAAATGAGCAGTTCTTC

j_gene: TRBJ2-2
v_gene: TRBV9
abundance: NA
d_gene: NA
CDR3aa: CASSVASNTGELFF
CDR3nt: TGTGCCAGCAGCGTAGCTTCGAACACCGGGGAGCTGTTTTTT

j_gene: TRBJ1-2
v_gene: TRBV5-5
abundance: NA
d_gene: TRBD1
CDR3aa: CASSSIPGQAYGYTF
CDR3nt: TGTGCCAGCAGCTCTATACCGGGACAGGCATATGGCTACACCTTC

j_gene: TRBJ1-1
v_gene: TRBV30
abundance: NA
d_gene: TRBD1
CDR3aa: CAWGGDRVYTEAFF
CDR3nt: TGTGCCTGGGGAGGGGACAGGGTATACACTGAAGCTTTCTTT

j_gene: TRBJ1-6
v_gene: TRBV5-1
abundance: NA
d_gene: TRBD1
CDR3aa: CASSLALTGGGSPLHF
CDR3nt: TGCGCCAGCAGCTTGGCCCTGACAGGGGGTGGATCACCCCTCCACTTT

j_gene: TRBJ2-7
v_gene: TRBV30
abundance: NA
d_gene: NA
CDR3aa: CAWSAGSYEQYF
CDR3nt: TGTGCCTGGAGTGCCGGGTCCTACGAGCAGTACTTC

j_gene: TRBJ1-4
v_gene: TRBV6-4
abundance: NA
d_gene: TRBD1
CDR3aa: CASSATTGGGEKLFF
CDR3nt: TGTGCCAGCAGTGCCACGACAGGGGGAGGCGAAAAACTGTTTTTT

j_gene: TRBJ2-2
v_gene: TRBV30
abundance: NA
d_gene: NA
CDR3aa: CAWSVSSLGELFF
CDR3nt: TGTGCCTGGAGTGTCTCTAGCCTGGGGGAGCTGTTTTTT

j_gene: TRBJ1-3
v_gene: TRBV4-1
abundance: NA
d_gene: NA
CDR3aa: CASSPGGFIGNTIYF
CDR3nt: TGCGCCAGCAGCCCCGGAGGGTTTATTGGAAACACCATATATTTT

j_gene: TRBJ2-1
v_gene: TRBV5-1
abundance: NA
d_gene: TRBD2
CDR3aa: CASSPGTSGGNNEQFF
CDR3nt: TGCGCCAGCAGCCCGGGGACTAGCGGGGGGAACAATGAGCAGTTCTTC

j_gene: TRBJ1-3
v_gene: TRBV5-1
abundance: NA
d_gene: NA
CDR3aa: CASSPIGTAAGNTIYF
CDR3nt: TGCGCCAGCAGCCCGATCGGCACCGCGGCTGGAAACACCATATATTTT

j_gene: TRBJ1-2
v_gene: TRBV6-5
abundance: NA
d_gene: NA
CDR3aa: CASKSLPGSGYGYTF
CDR3nt: TGTGCCAGTAAGTCCCTTCCAGGGTCAGGCTATGGCTACACCTTC

j_gene: TRBJ2-7
v_gene: TRBV6-5
abundance: NA
d_gene: TRBD1
CDR3aa: CASYGTGVYEQYF
CDR3nt: TGTGCCAGCTACGGGACAGGGGTTTACGAGCAGTACTTC

j_gene: TRBJ2-3
v_gene: TRBV7-3
abundance: once
d_gene: NA
CDR3aa: CASSLGRPEGDTQYF
CDR3nt: TGTGCCAGCAGCTTAGGTAGACCGGAGGGAGATACGCAGTATTTT

j_gene: TRBJ2-1
v_gene: TRBV7-9
abundance: NA
d_gene: TRBD2
CDR3aa: CASMRGTSGYNEQFF
CDR3nt: TGTGCCAGCATGCGCGGGACTAGCGGATACAATGAGCAGTTCTTC

j_gene: TRBJ1-5
v_gene: TRBV28
abundance: NA
d_gene: NA
CDR3aa: CASSYRGLSNQPQHF
CDR3nt: TGTGCCAGCAGCTACAGAGGGTTAAGCAATCAGCCCCAGCATTTT

j_gene: TRBJ2-3
v_gene: TRBV5-1
abundance: once
d_gene: NA
CDR3aa: CASSLGGGADTQYF
CDR3nt: TGCGCCAGCAGCTTGGGGGGCGGGGCAGATACGCAGTATTTT

j_gene: TRBJ1-1
v_gene: TRBV7-2
abundance: few
d_gene: TRBD1
CDR3aa: CASSLWTGILEAFF
CDR3nt: TGTGCCAGCAGCCTTTGGACAGGGATATTGGAGGCTTTCTTT

j_gene: TRBJ2-1
v_gene: TRBV25-1
abundance: NA
d_gene: NA
CDR3aa: CASSDPGANNEQFF
CDR3nt: TGTGCCAGCAGTGATCCAGGGGCTAACAATGAGCAGTTCTTC

j_gene: TRBJ1-6
v_gene: TRBV12-3/TRBV12-4
abundance: NA
d_gene: TRBD1
CDR3aa: CASRTGVSPLHF
CDR3nt: TGTGCCAGCAGAACAGGGGTCTCACCCCTCCACTTT